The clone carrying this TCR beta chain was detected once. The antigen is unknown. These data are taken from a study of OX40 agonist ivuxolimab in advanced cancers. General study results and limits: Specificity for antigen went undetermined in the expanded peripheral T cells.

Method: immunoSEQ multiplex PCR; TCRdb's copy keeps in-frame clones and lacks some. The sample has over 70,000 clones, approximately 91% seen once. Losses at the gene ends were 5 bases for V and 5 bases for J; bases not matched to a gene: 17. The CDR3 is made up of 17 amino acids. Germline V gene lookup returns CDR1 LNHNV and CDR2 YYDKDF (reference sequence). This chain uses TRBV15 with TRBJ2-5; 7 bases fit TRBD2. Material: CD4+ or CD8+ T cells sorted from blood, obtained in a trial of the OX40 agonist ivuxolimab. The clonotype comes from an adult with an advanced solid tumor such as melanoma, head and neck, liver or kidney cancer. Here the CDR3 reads CATSARLAREGWETQYF. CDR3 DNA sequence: TGTGCCACCAGCGCCCGTCTGGCGAGGGAGGGTTGGGAGACCCAGTACTTC.